This T cell receptor beta chain was observed in a study of blood T cell repertoires in COVID-19. Overall study: Material from acute and convalescent COVID-19 was sourced from the United States, Italy and Spain.

Measured with immunoSEQ multiplex PCR; TCRdb has only the in-frame clones, and not every one. The sample includes 110,000 or so clones, approximately 80% of them seen just once. This clone was counted once. After removal of 5 bases from V and 6 bases from J, the junction contained 7 bases not matched to a gene. The germline gives CDR1 SGHNT, CDR2 YENEEA. The CDR3 contains 15 residues. The receptor comes from a woman aged 40 to 55 with acute or convalescent COVID-19. Material: peripheral blood. The V gene is TRBV11-3, the J gene TRBJ2-3; 11 bases agree with TRBD1. CDR3 coding DNA: TGTGCCAGCAGCATTGGACAGGGGGCTGGGGATACGCAGTATTTT. This translates into CASSIGQGAGDTQYF.